A single sample is the source of the 6 T cell receptor beta chains below, sequenced in a study of blood T cell repertoires in COVID-19. The protocol was immunoSEQ multiplex PCR, while the TCRdb copy is restricted to in-frame clones and leaves out a portion. The sample carries some 140,000 clones, around 84% recorded once. Sequenced sample: peripheral blood. The receptor source for this set is an elderly man with acute or convalescent COVID-19.

The chain links TRBV7-2 to TRBJ2-1, with 11 positions matching TRBD2. CDR1 and CDR2 (germline): SGHTA, FQGNSA. V shed 1 base, J shed 4 bases, and the junction held 6 bases outside the gene matches. This CDR3 has 17 amino acids. This CDR3 reads CASSLVLAGGGYNEQFF. The CDR3 region has the DNA TGTGCCAGCAGCTTAGTTCTAGCGGGGGGCGGTTACAATGAGCAGTTCTTC.

This clone was recorded once. This chain uses TRBV29-1 with TRBJ1-1; TRBD1 might be the D (5 bases). Germline CDR1 SQVTM, CDR2 ANQGSEA. The CDR3 is 13 residues long. With 6 bases removed from V and 8 bases from J, the gap between germline ends came to 19 bases. The CDR3 sequence: CSVSLGGYAEAFF. The CDR3 DNA follows: TGCAGCGTGTCCCTCGGGGGGTATGCGGAAGCTTTCTTT.

The chain joins TRBV11-3 to TRBJ2-5; 7 nucleotides match TRBD1. CDR3 length: 15 amino acids. The V and J ends lost 2 bases and 5 bases, in that order; junction bases with no gene match: 8. Germline-derived CDR1 and CDR2 are SGHNT and YENEEA. In nucleotides, the CDR3 is TGTGCCAGCAGCTTATTAAGGGGGCGCGGGGAGACCCAGTACTTC. Residues: CASSLLRGRGETQYF.

The chain joins TRBV9 to TRBJ2-2, with D possibly TRBD1 on 6 matching bases. Germline V gives CDR1 SGDLS, CDR2 YYNGEE. Trimming took 1 base from V and 6 from J, leaving 10 bases between them. This CDR3 region has 14 residues. The CDR3 DNA reads as TGTGCCAGCAGCGTAAGTCCAGGGGCCGGGGAGCTGTTTTTT. It encodes CASSVSPGAGELFF.

CDR3 sequence: CASSPMGRSGGAGETQYF. In nucleotides, the CDR3 is TGTGCCAGCAGTCCAATGGGGAGGAGCGGGGGGGCTGGAGAGACCCAGTACTTC. The chain combines TRBV6-6 with TRBJ2-5; 10 positions agree with TRBD2. Germline V gene lookup returns CDR1 MNHNY and CDR2 SVGAGI (reference sequence). This CDR3 contains 18 residues. V lost 5 bases, J lost 4 bases, and 16 bases stayed unmatched.

This clone has only a few counts. This chain joins TRBV5-5 and TRBJ2-2; D is perhaps TRBD1 (6 bases). The length of the CDR3 is 15 residues. Germline lookup yields CDR1 SGHKS and CDR2 YYEKEE (reference sequence). The V and J ends lost 0 bases and 4 bases respectively, with 10 bases between them. Written as DNA, the CDR3 is TGTGCCAGCAGCTTGGTAACAGGGAGCACCGGGGAGCTGTTTTTT. This codes for CASSLVTGSTGELFF.